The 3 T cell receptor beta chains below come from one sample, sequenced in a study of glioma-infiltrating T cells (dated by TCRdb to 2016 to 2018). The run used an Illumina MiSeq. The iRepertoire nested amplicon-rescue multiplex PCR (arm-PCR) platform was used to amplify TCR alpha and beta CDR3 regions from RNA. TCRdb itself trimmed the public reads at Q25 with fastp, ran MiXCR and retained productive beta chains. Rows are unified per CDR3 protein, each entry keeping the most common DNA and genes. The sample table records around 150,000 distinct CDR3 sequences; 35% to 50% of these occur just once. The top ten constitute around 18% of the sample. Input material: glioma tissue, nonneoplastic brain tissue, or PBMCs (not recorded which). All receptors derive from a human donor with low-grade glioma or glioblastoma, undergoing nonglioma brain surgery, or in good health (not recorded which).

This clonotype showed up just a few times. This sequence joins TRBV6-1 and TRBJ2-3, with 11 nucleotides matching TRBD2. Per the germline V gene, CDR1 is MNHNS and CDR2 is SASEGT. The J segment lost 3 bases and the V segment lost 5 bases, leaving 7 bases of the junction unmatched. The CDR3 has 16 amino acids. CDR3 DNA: TGTGCCAGCAGTTCTCCACTAGCGGGAGATACAGATACGCAGTATTTT. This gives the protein CASSSPLAGDTDTQYF.

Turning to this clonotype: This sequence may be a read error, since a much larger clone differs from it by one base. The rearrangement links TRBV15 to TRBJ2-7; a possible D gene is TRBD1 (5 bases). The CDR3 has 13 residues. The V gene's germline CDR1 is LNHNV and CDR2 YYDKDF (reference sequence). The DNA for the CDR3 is TGTGCCACCATCAGAGATCCAGGGTTCGAGCAGTACTTC. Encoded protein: CATIRDPGFEQYF.

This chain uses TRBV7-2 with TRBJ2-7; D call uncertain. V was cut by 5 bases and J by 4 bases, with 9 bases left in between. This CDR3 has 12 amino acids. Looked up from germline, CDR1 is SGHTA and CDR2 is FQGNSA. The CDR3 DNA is TGTGCCAGCAGCCCCGATCGATACGAGCAGTACTTC. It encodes CASSPDRYEQYF.